This entry lists 3 T cell receptor beta chains sequenced from one sample in a study of T cell responses to AZD1222 COVID-19 vaccine. TCRdb's copy holds only in-frame clones and misses some; the assay was immunoSEQ multiplex PCR. The sample contains roughly 70,000 clones, 87% of which appear only once. Material: peripheral blood, obtained 28 days after the second AZD1222 dose. The source of these receptors is an adult who received the AZD1222 COVID-19 vaccine.

V and J are TRBV2 and TRBJ1-1; D remains unclear. CDR1 and CDR2 (germline): SNHLY, FYNNEI. This CDR3 contains 13 residues. The ends were cut back, 1 base at V and 9 bases at J, with 12 bases in the middle. The CDR3 region is CASSEVMADQAFF. CDR3 DNA sequence: TGTGCCAGCAGTGAAGTAATGGCAGATCAAGCTTTCTTT.

The CDR3 DNA reads TGTGCCAGCTCAACCGAAGGGGAAAAACTGTTTTTT. Translating it yields CASSTEGEKLFF. The genes are TRBV18 and TRBJ1-4, with D unresolved. Germline assignment: CDR1 KGHSH and CDR2 LQKENI. The CDR3 is made up of 12 amino acids. V was clipped by 5 bases and J by 8 bases, with 9 bases between them.

This clone has just a few counts. The chain is built from TRBV29-1 and TRBJ2-3; D is undetermined. Germline V gene lookup returns CDR1 SQVTM and CDR2 ANQGSEA. The CDR3 loop spans 14 amino acids. The CDR3 loop reads CSSSQSTPGDTQYF. CDR3 bases: TGCAGTTCTTCTCAGTCTACCCCTGGGGATACGCAGTATTTT.